This TCR beta chain was found in a study of OX40 agonist ivuxolimab in advanced cancers. Study-level information: Having had anti-PD-1, anti-PD-L1 or anti-CTLA-4 therapy before was allowed, and roughly 39% had some. Notes on the study in general: Clonal expansion by week 6 occurred in CD4+ and CD8+ blood T cells (at 0.1 to 3.0 mg/kg). CD8+ T cells averaged more expanded clones than CD4+. Low normalized T-cell clonal expansion was also seen in some nonresponders.

Using immunoSEQ multiplex PCR, the repertoire was profiled, and TCRdb retains in-frame clones only, with some absent. The sample includes tens of thousands of clones, about 85% seen only once; the top ten take 0.53%. On this clone itself: The antigen is not known.

CDR1 is SGHTA and CDR2 is FQGNSA in the germline V gene. The V and J ends lost 2 bases and 10 bases respectively, with 11 bases between them. The CDR3 totals 12 residues. The TCR comes from an adult with an advanced solid tumor such as melanoma, head and neck, liver or kidney cancer. The sequencing here drew on CD4+ or CD8+ T cells sorted from blood, taken in a trial of the OX40 agonist ivuxolimab. The chain joins TRBV7-2 to TRBJ1-2, with D possibly TRBD1 on 6 matching bases. The DNA of the CDR3 is TGTGCCAGCAGCTTAACAGGGATCGACTACACCTTC. It is translated as CASSLTGIDYTF.